This TCR beta chain was obtained from a study of cytomegalovirus exposure and HLA in healthy donors. About the research overall: The study placed around 80% of its roughly 400 genotyped donors in the Caucasian-associated ancestry cluster. Study-wide findings and caveats: A later analysis found common viral pathogens apparently linked to several of the most significant clusters. As a later analysis revealed, most CMV-associated TCR beta chains appeared HLA-restricted.

Both 60 Vbeta primers and 13 Jbeta primers went into the PCR. Per the study methods: Some 11 million shared chains were among the 60 million to 80 million unique TCR beta chains that a later analysis counted. Measured with immunoSEQ multiplex PCR; TCRdb has only the in-frame clones, and not every one. The DNA gave D and trimming, while V, J and clone size come from that table. The data show 90,000 to 120,000 clones, with 60% to 80% seen just once and 2% to 3% held by the top ten. A remark on this clone: As yet, its antigen is unknown.

This CDR3 contains 14 residues. V shed 4 bases and J 5 bases; nucleotides not matched to a gene: 5. Germline V lookup: CDR1 SGHTA, CDR2 FQGTGA. The sequenced material came from PBMCs. This TCR came from a young man in good health and CMV-seronegative. The rearrangement links TRBV7-3 to TRBJ2-3, with 8 nucleotides matching TRBD2. The CDR3 sequence is CASSSGGARDTQYF. Written as DNA, the CDR3 is TGTGCCAGCAGCTCCGGGGGGGCTAGAGATACGCAGTATTTT. Looking up the rest from reference TRBV7-3 and TRBJ2-3 gives the full variable domain: GAGVSQTPSNKVTEKGKYVELRCDPISGHTALYWYRQSLGQGPEFLIYFQGTGAADDSGLPNDRFFAVRPEGSVSTLKIQRTERGDSAVYLCASSSGGARDTQYFGPGTRLTVL.